This T cell receptor (beta chain) was retrieved from a study of T cell responses to AZD1222 COVID-19 vaccine. General study results and limits: Seropositive AZD1222 recipients at baseline numbered only 6 or 7. Spike-specific TCR breadth and depth went up after people got two AZD1222 doses. Repertoires were collected only later (after the peak T cell response had occurred). There were mostly white British donors and more females than males, and clonal diversity was possibly underestimated.

As concerns this clone: No antigen is known for it.

Assay: immunoSEQ multiplex PCR; the TCRdb copy retains only in-frame clones and omits some. The repertoire includes some 75,000 clones, 88% of them detected once, and approximately 11% sits in the top ten. The clonotype was recovered from an adult in good health. The source material was peripheral blood, sampled on day 0 of AZD1222 vaccination.

The CDR3 sequence is CASSLGHRGANTEAFF. The DNA of the CDR3 is TGTGCCAGCAGCTTGGGACATAGGGGCGCGAACACTGAAGCTTTCTTT. The chain uses TRBV7-8 and TRBJ1-1; tentative D call: TRBD1 (6 bases). The CDR3 has 16 amino acids. CDR1 SGHVS and CDR2 FQNEAQ come from the germline V gene. Trimming took off 3 bases at V and 1 base at J, with 15 bases between the two ends. Supplemented by reference TRBV7-8 and TRBJ1-1, the full variable domain reads GAGVSQSPRYKVAKRGQDVALRCDPISGHVSLFWYQQALGQGPEFLTYFQNEAQLDKSGLPSDRFFAERPEGSVSTLKIQRTQQEDSAVYLCASSLGHRGANTEAFFGQGTRLTVV.